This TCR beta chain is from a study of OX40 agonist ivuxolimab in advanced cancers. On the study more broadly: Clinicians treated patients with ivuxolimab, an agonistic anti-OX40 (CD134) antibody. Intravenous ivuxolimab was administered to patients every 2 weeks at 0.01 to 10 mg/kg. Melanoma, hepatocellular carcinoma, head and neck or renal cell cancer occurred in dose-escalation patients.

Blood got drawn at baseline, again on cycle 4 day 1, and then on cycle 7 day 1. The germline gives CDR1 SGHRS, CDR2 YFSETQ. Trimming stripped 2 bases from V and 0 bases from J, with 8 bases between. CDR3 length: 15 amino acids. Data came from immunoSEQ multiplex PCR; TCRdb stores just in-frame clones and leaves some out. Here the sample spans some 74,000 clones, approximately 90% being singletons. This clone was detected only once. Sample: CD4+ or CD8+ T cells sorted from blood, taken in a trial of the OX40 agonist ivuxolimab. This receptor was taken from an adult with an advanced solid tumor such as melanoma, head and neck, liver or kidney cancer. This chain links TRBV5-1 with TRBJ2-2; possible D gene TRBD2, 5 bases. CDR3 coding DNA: TGCGCCAGCAGCTTAGGGAGTGCGAACACCGGGGAGCTGTTTTTT. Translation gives CASSLGSANTGELFF.